The clone carrying this T cell receptor beta chain was seen more than once but under ten times. No antigen is known for it. The source of the sample is a study of T cell repertoires in cytomegalovirus infection. With V trimmed by 4 bases and J by 4 bases, 15 bases remained unmatched. CDR1 is SSHAT, CDR2 FNYEAQ, per germline (reference sequence). The CDR3 length is 17 residues. TCRdb used MiXCR to reprocess the reads, holding one entry per CDR3 protein. The data contain fewer than 85,000 distinct CDR3 sequences, roughly 44% of them singletons. Here the sequenced sample was CD8+ T cells from cultured PBMCs, taken from culture after CMV antigen stimulation. The clonotype originates from a human donor in good health (CMV status not recorded). Some clones in this sample may be carry-over from other donors' samples. The chain employs TRBV7-7 and TRBJ2-7; 8 bases are a match to TRBD2. The CDR3 coding sequence is TGTGCCAGCAGCTCACAAGTCGGGACTAGTAGTATTTACGAGCAGTACTTC. Protein product: CASSSQVGTSSIYEQYF. The full variable domain, in which reference TRBV7-7 and TRBJ2-7 provide the parts outside the CDR3, is GAGVSQSPRYKVTKRGQDVTLRCDPISSHATLYWYQQALGQGPEFLTYFNYEAQPDKSGLPSDRFSAERPEGSISTLTIQRTEQRDSAMYRCASSSQVGTSSIYEQYFGPGTRLTVT.